This T cell receptor (beta chain) derives from a study of blood T cell repertoires in COVID-19. Per the study methods: Reference gene primers were amplified, and this amplification served to estimate nucleated cell counts. Clones were sequenced by immunoSEQ multiplex PCR, and TCRdb holds only the in-frame ones, with some missing. The DNA gave D and trimming, while V, J and clone size come from that table. This table has about 160,000 clones, roughly nine tenths appearing once. The TCR sequence derives from a man aged 18 to 29 with COVID-19, enrolled during active disease. Sequencing was performed on peripheral blood.

Here the CDR3 DNA reads TGTGCCAGCAGCGCCGGGGCTAGCGGGAGTACCGACGAGCAGTACTTC. Translated: CASSAGASGSTDEQYF. The genes are TRBV9 and TRBJ2-7, with 10 bases fitting TRBD2. V trimming: 3 bases; J trimming: 5 bases; junction bases outside the gene matches: 11. The CDR3 has 16 residues. The germline gives CDR1 SGDLS, CDR2 YYNGEE. The full variable domain, its missing parts supplied by reference TRBV9 and TRBJ2-7, is DSGVTQTPKHLITATGQRVTLRCSPRSGDLSVYWYQQSLDQGLQFLIQYYNGEERAKGNILERFSAQQFPDLHSELNLSSLELGDSALYFCASSAGASGSTDEQYFGPGTRLTVT.